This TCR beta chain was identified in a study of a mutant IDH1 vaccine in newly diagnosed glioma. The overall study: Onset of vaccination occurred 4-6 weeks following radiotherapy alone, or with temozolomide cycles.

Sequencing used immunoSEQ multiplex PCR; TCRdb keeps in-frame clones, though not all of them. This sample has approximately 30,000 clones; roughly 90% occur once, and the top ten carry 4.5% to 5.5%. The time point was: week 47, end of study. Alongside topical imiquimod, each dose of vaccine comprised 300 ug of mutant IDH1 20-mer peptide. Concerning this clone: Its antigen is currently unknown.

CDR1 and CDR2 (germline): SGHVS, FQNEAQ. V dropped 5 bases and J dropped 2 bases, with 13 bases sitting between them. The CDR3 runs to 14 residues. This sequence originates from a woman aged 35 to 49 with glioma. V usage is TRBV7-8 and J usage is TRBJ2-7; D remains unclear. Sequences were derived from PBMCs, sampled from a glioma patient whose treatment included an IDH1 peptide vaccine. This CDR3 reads CASSPGFTAYEQYF. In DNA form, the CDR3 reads TGTGCCAGCAGCCCTGGGTTTACCGCCTACGAGCAGTACTTC.